This T cell receptor beta chain was retrieved from a study of cytomegalovirus exposure and HLA in healthy donors. About the study: Among roughly 180 million T cells, an earlier analysis found 117 million unique TCR beta sequences.

Study results and limitations: Most TCR sequences showed up rarely, but some public TCRs showed up in many donors.

The PCR was carried out with 60 Vbeta primers and 13 Jbeta primers. Method: immunoSEQ multiplex PCR; TCRdb's copy keeps in-frame clones and lacks some. Among more than 150,000 clones listed, less than 85% were seen once. As for this clone: What it binds is unknown.

Donors were ostensibly healthy at sampling, although undocumented immune exposures were probable. Unmatched junction bases numbered 8, after V lost 2 bases and J lost 11 bases. The CDR3 sequence is 13 residues long. Germline CDR1 is KGHSH and CDR2 is LQKENI. The sequence came from a woman in her 50s in good health and CMV-seropositive. This rearrangement joins TRBV18 to TRBJ2-5; 7 bases are shared with TRBD1. The material sequenced was PBMCs. CDR3 residues: CASSPDREREQYF. CDR3 DNA sequence: TGTGCCAGCTCACCAGACAGGGAAAGAGAGCAGTACTTC.